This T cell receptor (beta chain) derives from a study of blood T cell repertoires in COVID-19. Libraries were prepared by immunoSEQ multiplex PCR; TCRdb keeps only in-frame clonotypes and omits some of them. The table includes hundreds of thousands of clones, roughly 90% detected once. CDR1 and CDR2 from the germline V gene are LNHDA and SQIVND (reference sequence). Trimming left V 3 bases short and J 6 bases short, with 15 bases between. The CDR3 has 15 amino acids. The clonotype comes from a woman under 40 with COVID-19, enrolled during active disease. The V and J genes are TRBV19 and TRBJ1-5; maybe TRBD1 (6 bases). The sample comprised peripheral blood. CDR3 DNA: TGTGCCAGTAGTATGTCAGGGGCTGGAGTTCAGCCCCAGCATTTT. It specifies CASSMSGAGVQPQHF.